This T cell receptor beta chain was sequenced during a study of T cell responses to AZD1222 COVID-19 vaccine. Study observations and caveats: Donors were largely white British and mainly female; clonal diversity was possibly underestimated.

Comment on this clone: As yet, its antigen is unknown.

Here immunoSEQ multiplex PCR was the method, and the copy in TCRdb shows in-frame clones only, minus some. In the table there are more than 60,000 clones, roughly 84% of which are singletons. The germline V gene encodes CDR1 SNHLY and CDR2 FYNNEI. CDR3 size: 13 residues. V was trimmed by 7 bases and J by 2 bases, leaving 9 bases between them. The clonotype originates from an adult who received the AZD1222 COVID-19 vaccine. This material consisted of peripheral blood, taken 28 days after the second AZD1222 dose. The J gene is TRBJ1-3, the V gene TRBV2; possible D gene TRBD1, 5 bases. The CDR3 bases are TGTGCCAGCAAAACAGGAGCTGGAAACACCATATATTTT. This gives the protein CASKTGAGNTIYF.